The T cell receptor beta chain under discussion was sequenced for a study of glioma-infiltrating T cells after dendritic cell vaccination. Regarding time point: after dendritic cell vaccination, including at tumor progression/relapse. The PCR used 60 V beta and 13 J beta primers. Data came from immunoSEQ multiplex PCR; TCRdb stores just in-frame clones and leaves some out. The repertoire holds 60,000 or so clones, with around nine tenths as singletons. V lost 4 bases and J lost 4, with 11 bases in between. This CDR3 is 14 amino acids long. The germline gives CDR1 MNHEY, CDR2 SMNVEV (reference sequence).

The chain uses TRBV27 and TRBJ1-3; no firm D call. The sequencing used blood, collected after dendritic cell vaccination. The clonotype comes from a human donor with glioblastoma. CDR3 amino acids: CASSSTPIGNTIYF. The CDR3 bases are TGTGCCAGCAGTTCAACTCCTATCGGAAACACCATATATTTT.